The rows below give T cell receptor beta chains drawn from one sample of a study of CD8+ T cells in alopecia areata. The data were produced by immunoSEQ multiplex PCR, yet TCRdb's version contains in-frame clones alone and is incomplete. The repertoire holds approximately 200,000 clones, with around 60% as singletons. The sample consisted of CD4+ T cells sorted from blood, taken at week 4, from a patient treated with tofacitinib. The receptors come from a human donor with alopecia areata. Both conserved end residues are part of each CDR3. The D gene is left open where the match is weak. Clone size is not always given. Where it is, it says once, few, many or a class for expanded clones.

size: -
V: TRBV29-1
J: TRBJ2-1
D: TRBD2
CDR3: CSARQSGGLIEQFF
DNA: TGCAGCGCCCGCCAGAGCGGGGGGTTAATAGAGCAGTTCTTC

size: -
V: TRBV7-2
J: TRBJ2-3
D: -
CDR3: CASSTEADTQYF
DNA: TGTGCCAGCAGCACCGAAGCGGATACGCAGTATTTT

size: medium-sized
V: TRBV10-3
J: TRBJ1-5
D: -
CDR3: CAISESAANQPQHF
DNA: TGTGCCATCAGTGAGTCCGCGGCGAATCAGCCCCAGCATTTT

size: -
V: TRBV5-6
J: TRBJ2-7
D: -
CDR3: CASSLAGSRSYEQYF
DNA: TGTGCCAGCAGCTTGGCCGGTTCCCGCTCCTACGAGCAGTACTTC

size: -
V: TRBV5-1
J: TRBJ1-2
D: -
CDR3: CASSLGDKTDWGYGYTF
DNA: TGCGCCAGCAGCCTTGGGGACAAAACCGACTGGGGCTATGGCTACACCTTC

size: -
V: TRBV6-6
J: TRBJ1-2
D: -
CDR3: CASSYSRGRDYGYTF
DNA: TGTGCCAGCAGTTACTCAAGGGGGAGGGACTATGGCTACACCTTC

size: few
V: TRBV27
J: TRBJ2-1
D: -
CDR3: CASSLVRGHEQFF
DNA: TGTGCCAGCAGTTTAGTTCGGGGGCATGAGCAGTTCTTC

size: -
V: TRBV7-2
J: TRBJ1-2
D: TRBD1
CDR3: CASSLAWQGAYGYTF
DNA: TGTGCCAGCAGCTTAGCATGGCAGGGGGCGTATGGCTACACCTTC

size: -
V: TRBV11-1
J: TRBJ1-2
D: -
CDR3: CASSLGQSYGYTF
DNA: TGTGCCAGCAGCCTCGGACAGAGCTATGGCTACACCTTC

size: -
V: TRBV5-4
J: TRBJ2-3
D: -
CDR3: CAGSGSPPDTQYF
DNA: TGTGCCGGATCCGGGTCCCCCCCCGATACGCAGTATTTT

size: -
V: TRBV5-4
J: TRBJ2-7
D: TRBD1
CDR3: CASSRTGGNYEQYF
DNA: TGTGCCAGCAGCAGGACAGGGGGGAACTACGAGCAGTACTTC

size: few
V: TRBV2
J: TRBJ1-1
D: -
CDR3: CASRRTENTEAFF
DNA: TGTGCCAGTCGGCGGACAGAAAACACTGAAGCTTTCTTT

size: -
V: TRBV5-1
J: TRBJ2-7
D: TRBD1
CDR3: CASSLKGQGVEQYF
DNA: TGCGCCAGCAGCTTGAAAGGACAGGGAGTTGAGCAGTACTTC

size: -
V: TRBV29-1
J: TRBJ1-1
D: -
CDR3: CSVARQANVYTEAFF
DNA: TGCAGCGTGGCGAGACAGGCGAACGTGTACACTGAAGCTTTCTTT

size: -
V: TRBV6-4
J: TRBJ1-1
D: -
CDR3: CASSFDRNTEAFF
DNA: TGTGCCAGCAGTTTCGACAGGAACACTGAAGCTTTCTTT

size: -
V: TRBV7-9
J: TRBJ2-7
D: TRBD1
CDR3: CASSSPRDSGNDHEQYF
DNA: TGTGCCAGCAGCTCGCCCCGGGACAGCGGTAATGACCACGAGCAGTACTTC

size: few
V: TRBV7-2
J: TRBJ2-7
D: TRBD2
CDR3: CASSSGLALEQYF
DNA: TGTGCCAGCAGCTCGGGACTAGCCCTCGAGCAGTACTTC

size: -
V: TRBV6-5
J: TRBJ1-1
D: -
CDR3: CASSRDTTEAFF
DNA: TGTGCCAGCAGTCGGGACACAACTGAAGCTTTCTTT

size: few
V: TRBV6-5
J: TRBJ1-5
D: -
CDR3: CASSYSEGTQPQHF
DNA: TGTGCCAGCAGTTACTCGGAGGGCACTCAGCCCCAGCATTTT

size: -
V: TRBV4-3
J: TRBJ2-3
D: TRBD2
CDR3: CASSRRASGLGGSDTQYF
DNA: TGCGCCAGCAGCCGTAGGGCTAGCGGCCTTGGGGGTTCAGATACGCAGTATTTT

size: -
V: TRBV30
J: TRBJ2-3
D: -
CDR3: CAWSRRWDTQYF
DNA: TGTGCCTGGAGCCGGCGGTGGGATACGCAGTATTTT

size: few
V: TRBV28
J: TRBJ2-7
D: -
CDR3: CASSLASSQYF
DNA: TGTGCCAGCAGCCTCGCTAGTTCGCAGTACTTC

size: -
V: TRBV25-1
J: TRBJ2-1
D: TRBD2
CDR3: CASRLAGYYEQFF
DNA: TGTGCCAGCAGACTAGCGGGATACTATGAGCAGTTCTTC

size: -
V: TRBV11-2
J: TRBJ2-5
D: -
CDR3: CASSLAGKTVQYF
DNA: TGTGCCAGCAGCTTAGCCGGGAAGACGGTCCAGTACTTC

size: -
V: TRBV29-1
J: TRBJ2-5
D: -
CDR3: CSVASTETQYF
DNA: TGCAGCGTTGCGTCCACGGAGACCCAGTACTTC

size: -
V: TRBV2
J: TRBJ2-7
D: -
CDR3: CASRAGQGGYEQYF
DNA: TGTGCCAGCAGGGCCGGACAGGGAGGGTACGAGCAGTACTTC

size: -
V: TRBV7-2
J: TRBJ2-5
D: TRBD1
CDR3: CASSQTRQGVGETQYF
DNA: TGTGCCAGCAGCCAAACCCGACAGGGGGTGGGAGAGACCCAGTACTTC

size: -
V: TRBV29-1
J: TRBJ2-5
D: -
CDR3: CSVGEGETQYF
DNA: TGCAGCGTTGGAGAGGGAGAGACCCAGTACTTC

size: few
V: TRBV29-1
J: TRBJ1-3
D: -
CDR3: CSVERTASGNTIYF
DNA: TGCAGCGTGGAGAGGACAGCCTCTGGAAACACCATATATTTT

size: -
V: TRBV27
J: TRBJ2-1
D: TRBD2
CDR3: CASYARTSGIPSYNEQFF
DNA: TGTGCCAGTTACGCACGGACTAGCGGGATCCCCTCCTACAATGAGCAGTTCTTC

size: once
V: TRBV29-1
J: TRBJ2-7
D: -
CDR3: CSVVSYEQYF
DNA: TGCAGCGTTGTGAGCTACGAGCAGTACTTC

size: few
V: TRBV27
J: TRBJ2-1
D: -
CDR3: CASSLRPGAGYNEQFF
DNA: TGTGCCAGCAGTCTCCGGCCAGGGGCTGGGTACAATGAGCAGTTCTTC

size: -
V: TRBV2
J: TRBJ1-5
D: -
CDR3: CASSPRWGGNNQPQHF
DNA: TGTGCCAGCAGTCCCCGGTGGGGGGGGAATAATCAGCCCCAGCATTTT

size: few
V: TRBV11-2
J: TRBJ1-2
D: -
CDR3: CASGGYGYTF
DNA: TGTGCCAGCGGCGGCTATGGCTACACCTTC

size: -
V: TRBV25-1
J: TRBJ2-7
D: -
CDR3: CASRETDSSYEQYF
DNA: TGTGCCAGCCGGGAGACAGACAGCTCCTACGAGCAGTACTTC

size: few
V: TRBV7-9
J: TRBJ2-5
D: -
CDR3: CASSLETDTRTQYF
DNA: TGTGCCAGCAGCCTAGAGACAGACACAAGGACCCAGTACTTC

size: few
V: TRBV10-3
J: TRBJ2-2
D: -
CDR3: CAISEPHGGDTGELFF
DNA: TGTGCCATCAGTGAGCCGCATGGCGGGGACACCGGGGAGCTGTTTTTT

size: -
V: TRBV14
J: TRBJ2-2
D: -
CDR3: CASRRDLYTGELFF
DNA: TGTGCCAGCAGACGGGACCTTTACACCGGGGAGCTGTTTTTT

size: few
V: TRBV29-1
J: TRBJ2-1
D: TRBD1
CDR3: CSVDQGQGSEQFF
DNA: TGCAGCGTGGATCAGGGACAGGGGAGTGAGCAGTTCTTC

size: -
V: TRBV27
J: TRBJ2-7
D: TRBD1
CDR3: CASSQTGSSYEQYF
DNA: TGTGCCAGCAGCCAGACAGGGAGCTCCTACGAGCAGTACTTC

size: -
V: TRBV7-9
J: TRBJ2-4
D: TRBD1
CDR3: CASSFTGQGLYF
DNA: TGTGCCAGCAGCTTTACGGGACAGGGTTTGTACTTC

size: -
V: TRBV7-2
J: TRBJ2-1
D: -
CDR3: CASSLGPGVMQFF
DNA: TGTGCCAGCAGCTTAGGGCCTGGAGTAATGCAGTTCTTC